The entry below describes one T cell receptor (beta chain). The source of the sample is a study of blood T cell repertoires in COVID-19. Study at large: Samples of COVID-19 (acute and convalescent) were obtained from the United States, Italy and Spain. Sources were T cells, B-cell-depleted T cells, or PBMCs; the material itself was cDNA or gDNA.

Here immunoSEQ multiplex PCR was the method, and the copy in TCRdb shows in-frame clones only, minus some. The profile shows 65,000 to 80,000 clones, approximately 90% of them singletons. The TCR was taken from a middle-aged man with active COVID-19. The sequencing sample was made of peripheral blood.

As DNA, the CDR3 is TGTGCCATCAGGGAACAGGGAAGGGGCACTGAAGCTTTCTTT. It codes for CAIREQGRGTEAFF. The rearrangement links TRBV10-3 to TRBJ1-1; D possibly corresponds to TRBD1 (6 bases). The CDR3 loop spans 14 amino acids. Trimming pared 6 bases from V and 4 bases from J, leaving 15 bases between. The germline CDR1 and CDR2 sequences are ENHRY and SYGVKD.